The T cell receptor (beta chain) under discussion was sequenced for a study of blood T cells in healthy people across ages. Next came a second PCR, run for about 6 to 11 cycles, which used a sample-barcoded 5' primer along with a J-beta primer mix. Template switching added a 12-random-nucleotide identifier to every cDNA molecule. TCRdb called the 5' RACE reads again in MiXCR, with one record for every CDR3 protein. The data show 920,000 or so distinct CDR3 sequences, 35% to 55% seen once. CDR1 DFQATT and CDR2 SNEGSKA come from the germline V gene (reference sequence). The CDR3 is 15 residues long. The V gene lost 0 bases and the J gene lost 7 bases, with 15 bases spanning the gap.

The chain employs TRBV20-1 and TRBJ1-4; D perhaps matches TRBD1 (5 bases). The sample comprised blood. This receptor was obtained from an older woman in good health. Written as DNA, the CDR3 is TGCAGTGCTAGAGATCCGGGGCAGGGTGGTGAAAAACTGTTTTTT. Translating it yields CSARDPGQGGEKLFF.